These 15 T cell receptor beta chains were all obtained from the same sample, sequenced in a study of OX40 agonist ivuxolimab in advanced cancers. Clones were sequenced by immunoSEQ multiplex PCR, and TCRdb holds only the in-frame ones, with some missing. The table shows around 99,000 clones, with around 90% occurring only once. The source material was CD4+ or CD8+ T cells sorted from blood, sampled in a trial of the OX40 agonist ivuxolimab. These receptors originate from an adult with an advanced solid tumor such as melanoma, head and neck, liver or kidney cancer.

The chain combines TRBV27 with TRBJ2-3, with a weak D call TRBD1 (5 bases). Trimming shortened V by 6 bases and J by 4 bases, and 17 bases separated the two germline ends. The V gene's germline CDR1 is MNHEY and CDR2 SMNVEV (reference sequence). The CDR3 has 15 residues. This CDR3 is CASRPFQGWADTQYF. The CDR3 nucleotides read TGTGCCAGCAGACCTTTTCAGGGCTGGGCAGATACGCAGTATTTT.

This clone came up a few times. V and J are TRBV9 and TRBJ2-3; D assignment may be TRBD1 or TRBD2 (5 bases each). Germline assignment: CDR1 SGDLS and CDR2 YYNGEE. V was pared by 2 bases and J by 2 bases, with 9 bases between. CDR3 length: 14 residues. CDR3 region: CASSVGPSTDTQYF. The CDR3 DNA reads TGTGCCAGCAGCGTGGGACCGTCCACAGATACGCAGTATTTT.

The chain uses TRBV2 and TRBJ2-7; tentative D call: TRBD1 (6 bases). Germline loops: CDR1 SNHLY, CDR2 FYNNEI. The CDR3 is 13 residues long. The V end was cut by 7 bases, the J end by 5 bases, with 15 bases between. In nucleotides, the CDR3 is TGTGCCAGCACAACAGGCAGGGGCCACGAGCAGTACTTC. Translated: CASTTGRGHEQYF.

The J gene is TRBJ1-1, the V gene TRBV19; 7 nucleotides match TRBD1. Germline V gene sequence: CDR1 LNHDA, CDR2 SQIVND (reference sequence). Losses at the gene ends were 4 bases for V and 3 bases for J; bases not matched to a gene: 2. The CDR3 runs 13 residues. CDR3 DNA sequence: TGTGCCAGTAGTAGCAGGGGGTACACTGAAGCTTTCTTT. This encodes CASSSRGYTEAFF.

The V call is TRBV27, the J call TRBJ1-5, with unresolved D. Trimming cost V 8 bases and J 0 bases, with 17 bases left between them. Germline V gene sequence: CDR1 MNHEY, CDR2 SMNVEV (reference sequence). This CDR3 has 16 residues. Here the CDR3 reads CASGVGNGDSNQPQHF. As DNA, the CDR3 is TGTGCCAGCGGGGTGGGGAACGGGGATAGCAATCAGCCCCAGCATTTT.

This chain joins TRBV27 and TRBJ2-7, with D maybe TRBD2 (5 bases). V was pared by 10 bases and J by 6 bases, with 13 bases between. Germline V CDR1 and CDR2: MNHEY, SMNVEV (reference sequence). This CDR3 has 11 amino acids. Here the CDR3 DNA reads TGTGCCACCCAAATCCGGGGCGAGCAGTACTTC. Amino acids: CATQIRGEQYF.

V is TRBV11-3 and J is TRBJ2-1; TRBD2 matches at 8 bases. V lost 3 bases and J lost 0; bases outside the gene matches: 7. The germline CDR1 and CDR2 sequences are SGHNT and YENEEA. This CDR3 spans 17 amino acids. The CDR3 DNA is TGTGCCAGCAGCTTTCAACCACTAGCGGACTCCTACAATGAGCAGTTCTTC. Residues: CASSFQPLADSYNEQFF.

The CDR3 DNA reads TGCAGTGCTAGAGAAACCCGCGAGCAGTACTTC. Translated, it gives CSARETREQYF. The rearrangement links TRBV20-1 to TRBJ2-7; D unresolved. There are 11 residues in the CDR3. The germline V gene has CDR1 DFQATT and CDR2 SNEGSKA (reference sequence). Trimming pared 0 bases from V and 6 bases from J, leaving 6 bases between.

V and J are TRBV27 and TRBJ2-7, with D hard to call. The CDR3 runs to 16 residues. Trimming left V 6 bases short and J 4 bases short, with 22 bases between. The germline CDR1 and CDR2 sequences are MNHEY and SMNVEV (reference sequence). DNA of the CDR3: TGTGCCAGCAGGTTAGGTAGAACGGTACCGACTTACGAGCAGTACTTC. This codes for CASRLGRTVPTYEQYF.

The J gene is TRBJ1-1, the V gene TRBV6-5; D call uncertain. The CDR3 has 11 amino acids. Germline lookup yields CDR1 MNHEY and CDR2 SVGAGI. The CDR3, as DNA: TGTGCGATAGGAATGAACACTGAAGCTTTCTTT. Its protein is CAIGMNTEAFF.

J is TRBJ1-1 and V is TRBV12-5; D perhaps matches TRBD1 (5 bases). Germline V gene lookup returns CDR1 LGHNT and CDR2 FRNRAP. The CDR3 is 17 residues long. Trimming cost V 4 bases and J 0 bases, with 18 bases left between them. The CDR3 region is CASGSPPGRPMNTEAFF. The CDR3, as DNA: TGTGCTAGTGGTTCACCGCCGGGACGGCCCATGAACACTGAAGCTTTCTTT.

The rearrangement links TRBV5-4 to TRBJ1-3; tentatively, D is TRBD1 (6 bases). This CDR3 contains 16 residues. The V gene lost 1 base and the J gene lost 0 bases, with 11 bases spanning the gap. Germline V lookup: CDR1 SGHNT, CDR2 YYREEE (reference sequence). The CDR3 loop is CASSLPTGPSGNTIYF. CDR3 coding DNA: TGTGCCAGCAGCTTGCCCACAGGGCCCTCTGGAAACACCATATATTTT.

V gene TRBV5-4 combines with J gene TRBJ2-3, with unresolved D. The germline gives CDR1 SGHNT, CDR2 YYREEE (reference sequence). The CDR3 loop spans 16 amino acids. V was pared by 0 bases and J by 2 bases, with 13 bases between. The CDR3 spells CASSLDRARVTDTQYF. CDR3 bases: TGTGCCAGCAGCTTGGATAGGGCTAGGGTCACAGATACGCAGTATTTT.

This chain links TRBV29-1 with TRBJ2-5, with D perhaps given as TRBD1 or TRBD2 (5 bases each). Germline values: CDR1 SQVTM, CDR2 ANQGSEA. This CDR3 has 12 amino acids. V was clipped by 7 bases and J by 4 bases, with 13 bases between them. CDR3 in amino acids: CSGSRDGETQYF. CDR3 bases: TGCAGCGGATCCCGGGACGGAGAGACCCAGTACTTC.

The chain has TRBV7-2 and TRBJ1-5, with a tentative D call TRBD1 (5 bases). Germline-derived CDR1 and CDR2 are SGHTA and FQGNSA. Trimming shortened V by 1 base and J by 4 bases, and 11 bases separated the two germline ends. There are 15 residues in the CDR3. The CDR3 region has the DNA TGTGCCAGCAGCTTAGTTGGGGGGGGGAATCAGCCCCAGCATTTT. Residues: CASSLVGGGNQPQHF.